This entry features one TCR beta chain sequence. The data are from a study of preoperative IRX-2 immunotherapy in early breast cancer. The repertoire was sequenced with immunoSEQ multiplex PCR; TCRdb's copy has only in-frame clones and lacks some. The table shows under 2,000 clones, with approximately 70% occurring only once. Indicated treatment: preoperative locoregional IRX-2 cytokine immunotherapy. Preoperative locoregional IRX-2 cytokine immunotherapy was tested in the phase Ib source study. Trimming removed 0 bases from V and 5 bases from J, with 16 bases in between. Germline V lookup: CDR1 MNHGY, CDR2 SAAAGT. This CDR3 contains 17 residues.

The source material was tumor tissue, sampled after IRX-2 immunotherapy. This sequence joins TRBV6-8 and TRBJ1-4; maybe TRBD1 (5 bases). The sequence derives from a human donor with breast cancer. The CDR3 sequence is CASSYSIVGAGNEKLFF. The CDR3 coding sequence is TGTGCCAGCAGTTACTCGATCGTCGGGGCGGGGAATGAAAAACTGTTTTTT.